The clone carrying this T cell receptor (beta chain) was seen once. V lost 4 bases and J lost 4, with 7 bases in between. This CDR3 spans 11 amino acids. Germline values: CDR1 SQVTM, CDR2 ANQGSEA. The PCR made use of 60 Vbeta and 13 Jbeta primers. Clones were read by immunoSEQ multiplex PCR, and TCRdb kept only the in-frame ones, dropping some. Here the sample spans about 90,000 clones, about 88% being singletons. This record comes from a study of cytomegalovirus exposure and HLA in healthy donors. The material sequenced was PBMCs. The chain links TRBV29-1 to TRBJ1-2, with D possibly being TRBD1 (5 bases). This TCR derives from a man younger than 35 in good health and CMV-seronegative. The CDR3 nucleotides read TGCAGCGTTGCAGGGCCCTATGGCTACACCTTC. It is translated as CSVAGPYGYTF.